This T cell receptor (beta chain) derives from a study of shared clonotypes between healthy human individuals. Turning to the study itself: Aged 18 to 49, the donors were a couple of women and a few men. General study points: The four-donor shared clonotypes exceeded non-shared clonotypes in generation probability, with non-shared ones scoring lower. Although depth was large, rarefaction showed that sequencing of the sorted subsets was incomplete.

A few counts support this clone. What it recognizes is unknown. The CDR3 has 11 residues. Germline loops: CDR1 MDHEN, CDR2 SYDVKM. V lost 6 bases and J lost 10, with 10 bases in between. The protocol was immunoSEQ multiplex PCR, while the TCRdb copy is restricted to in-frame clones and leaves out a portion. The repertoire holds around 1,000,000 clones, with around 77% as singletons. The chain uses TRBV28 and TRBJ1-5; the D is unclear. This TCR came from a man aged 18 to 30 in good health. Some clones in this sample may be carry-over from other donors' samples. Sequenced material: memory CD4+ T cells from PBMCs. Subset given: CD45RA-negative fraction. DNA of the CDR3: TGTGCCAGCAGGGCTATCAGCCCCCAGCATTTT. This translates into CASRAISPQHF. Drawing the rest from reference TRBV28 and TRBJ1-5, the complete variable domain is DVKVTQSSRYLVKRTGEKVFLECVQDMDHENMFWYRQDPGLGLRLIYFSYDVKMKEKGDIPEGYSVSREKKERFSLILESASTNQTSMYLCASRAISPQHFGDGTRLSIL.